The entry that follows covers one T cell receptor beta chain sequence. The target antigen is unknown. The method was immunoSEQ multiplex PCR; TCRdb's version includes in-frame clones alone and lacks a portion of them. The table records hundreds of thousands of clones, approximately 95% of them present only once. As defined, naive CD8 cells were CD45RO-negative and positively selected for CCR7, with terminally differentiated effector memory CD45RA+ cells excluded. V dropped 2 bases and J dropped 7 bases, with 11 bases sitting between them. The CDR3 spans 13 residues. Germline CDR1 is MDHEN and CDR2 is SYDVKM. These data are taken from a study of shared clonotypes between healthy human individuals. Notes on the study in general: Since donors were few, the genetic and exposure-history diversity represented was limited. The four-donor shared clonotypes exceeded non-shared clonotypes in generation probability, with non-shared ones scoring lower. A generally larger estimated richness was seen in naive subsets than in memory subsets.

This sequence was found in a woman between 25 and 40 years old in good health. The chain is built from TRBV28 and TRBJ1-2, with a tentative D call TRBD1 (6 bases). The specimen sequenced was naive CD8+ T cells sorted from blood. In nucleotides, the CDR3 is TGTGCCAGCAGTTTAGTGGGGGCGAGTGGCTACACCTTC. Translating gives CASSLVGASGYTF.